The 20 T cell receptor beta chains presented below share a single source sample, sequenced in a study of blood T cell repertoires in COVID-19. TCRdb's table, derived via immunoSEQ multiplex PCR, lists solely in-frame clones and lacks some. The sample includes about 190,000 clones, roughly 84% of them seen just once. Sequencing was carried out using PBMCs or T cells enriched from blood (not recorded which). These receptors came from a woman in her thirties who had recovered from COVID-19.

This rearrangement joins TRBV19 to TRBJ2-5; TRBD2 matches at 7 bases. The CDR3 is 15 residues long. Germline trimming cut 3 bases from V and 6 bases from J; bases unmatched to any gene: 10. From germline, CDR1 is LNHDA and CDR2 SQIVND (reference sequence). DNA of the CDR3: TGTGCCAGTAGTATTGGGTTGACTAGCAGACAGACCCAGTACTTC. Protein sequence: CASSIGLTSRQTQYF.

This chain joins TRBV14 and TRBJ2-1; TRBD1 might be the D (6 bases). The CDR3 has 17 amino acids. From germline, CDR1 is SGHDN and CDR2 FVKESK. With 3 bases removed from V and 0 bases from J, the gap between germline ends came to 15 bases. In DNA form, the CDR3 reads TGTGCCAGCAGCCAGACCTCAGGGGCCTACTCCTACAATGAGCAGTTCTTC. Residues: CASSQTSGAYSYNEQFF.

The rearrangement joins TRBV7-2 to TRBJ2-3, with TRBD1 as a possible D gene (6 bases). Germline V lookup: CDR1 SGHTA, CDR2 FQGNSA. The length of the CDR3 is 14 residues. V lost 5 bases and J 7 bases, leaving 16 bases between the germline ends. CDR3 region: CASSPYRDPNTQYF. The CDR3 coding sequence is TGTGCCAGCAGCCCGTACAGGGACCCAAATACGCAGTATTTT.

A note on this clone: The junction departs from germline at one end; a sequencing error may be responsible. The chain recombines TRBV7-7 with TRBJ2-5; TRBD2 aligns across 13 bases. The CDR3 consists of 16 residues. Germline CDR1 SSHAT, CDR2 FNYEAQ (reference sequence). CDR3 in DNA: TGTGCTAGCAGCTTGGGGACTAGCGGGATTAAAGAGACCCAGTACTTC. It specifies CASSLGTSGIKETQYF.

The chain combines TRBV7-6 with TRBJ2-3, with D tentatively TRBD2 (6 bases). Trimming removed 2 bases at V and 0 bases at J, with 12 bases between. The germline V gene has CDR1 SGHVS and CDR2 FNYEAQ. The CDR3 consists of 16 residues. The CDR3 sequence is CASSLFSGPSTDTQYF. The DNA for the CDR3 is TGTGCCAGCAGCTTATTCAGCGGGCCTAGCACAGATACGCAGTATTTT.

The V and J genes are TRBV12-5 and TRBJ2-3; D perhaps matches TRBD1 (5 bases). The CDR3 totals 17 residues. CDR1 and CDR2 from the germline V gene are LGHNT and FRNRAP. V was trimmed by 1 base and J by 2 bases, leaving 16 bases between them. The CDR3 spells CASGLGTLGPSTDTQYF. DNA for the CDR3: TGTGCTAGTGGTTTGGGTACGTTGGGGCCCTCCACAGATACGCAGTATTTT. The full variable domain, its missing parts supplied by reference TRBV12-5 and TRBJ2-3, is DARVTQTPRHKVTEMGQEVTMRCQPILGHNTVFWYRQTMMQGLELLAYFRNRAPLDDSGMPKDRFSAEMPDATLATLKIQPSEPRDSAVYFCASGLGTLGPSTDTQYFGPGTRLTVL.

The rearrangement links TRBV12-3 or TRBV12-4 to TRBJ1-2; D gene ambiguous. Trimming cost V 3 bases and J 1 base, with 6 bases left between them. The length of the CDR3 is 13 residues. Written as DNA, the CDR3 is TGTGCCAGCAGTTTTCGGGGTAACTATGGCTACACCTTC. Its translation: CASSFRGNYGYTF.

This chain joins TRBV27 and TRBJ1-1; tentatively, D is TRBD1 (5 bases). Germline V CDR1 and CDR2: MNHEY, SMNVEV (reference sequence). Trimming pared 4 bases from V and 4 bases from J, leaving 10 bases between. The CDR3 has 13 amino acids. CDR3 region: CASSSAGRTEAFF. In DNA, the CDR3 is TGTGCCAGCAGTTCCGCGGGGCGCACTGAAGCTTTCTTT.

This clone was counted once. The chain is built from TRBV27 and TRBJ1-5; no definite D call. The germline V and J ends were trimmed by 3 bases and 4 bases, with 7 bases remaining between them. Germline CDR1 is MNHEY and CDR2 is SMNVEV (reference sequence). CDR3 length: 13 residues. This CDR3 reads CASSLSPNQPQHF. The CDR3, as DNA: TGTGCCAGCAGTTTGAGCCCAAATCAGCCCCAGCATTTT.

This chain connects TRBV19 to TRBJ2-7, with D uncertain. V lost 1 base to trimming and J lost 4 bases, with 11 bases between them. The CDR3 sequence is 14 residues long. Germline loops: CDR1 LNHDA, CDR2 SQIVND (reference sequence). DNA of the CDR3: TGTGCCAGTAGTATAGTTAGATCGACTTACGAGCAGTACTTC. Amino acid sequence: CASSIVRSTYEQYF.

This chain connects TRBV7-3 to TRBJ2-3, with 11 nucleotides matching TRBD2. The CDR3 length is 15 residues. Germline lookup yields CDR1 SGHTA and CDR2 FQGTGA. Trimming cost V 5 bases and J 8 bases; bases outside gene matches: 9. The CDR3 DNA is TGTGCCAGCAGCACACTAGCGGGAGAAGGTTTTACGCAGTATTTT. Translation: CASSTLAGEGFTQYF.

The chain links TRBV28 to TRBJ2-3; 12 positions agree with TRBD2. Trimming cost V 4 bases and J 3 bases; bases outside gene matches: 5. Germline-derived CDR1 and CDR2 are MDHEN and SYDVKM. The CDR3 sequence is 16 residues long. The CDR3 bases are TGTGCCAGCAGTTCGGCTAGCGGGAGGGTAACAGATACGCAGTATTTT. Translating it yields CASSSASGRVTDTQYF.

The chain couples TRBV5-1 to TRBJ2-5, with 7 positions matching TRBD2. J was trimmed by 3 bases and V by 4 bases; bases with no gene match: 6. The V gene's germline CDR1 is SGHRS and CDR2 YFSETQ. This CDR3 is built from 14 residues. The CDR3 region has the DNA TGCGCCAGCAGCGGGCTAGCGGTGGAAGAGACCCAGTACTTC. This encodes CASSGLAVEETQYF.

In its sample, this clone was seen once. The chain uses TRBV15 and TRBJ2-3; 8 bases line up with TRBD1. V was clipped by 9 bases and J by 4 bases; unmatched bases: 6. Germline-derived CDR1 and CDR2 are LNHNV and YYDKDF (reference sequence). The length of the CDR3 is 13 residues. The CDR3 sequence is CATKTGVADTQYF. The CDR3 DNA reads as TGTGCCACGAAGACAGGGGTTGCAGATACGCAGTATTTT.

The chain recombines TRBV11-3 with TRBJ2-6; TRBD2 is a possible D gene (6 bases). Germline CDR1 is SGHNT and CDR2 is YENEEA. This CDR3 comprises 15 residues. V was trimmed by 7 bases and J by 2 bases, leaving 12 bases between them. CDR3 coding DNA: TGTGCCAGCACCGCCGGGGGTCCTGGGGCCAACGTCCTGACTTTC. It specifies CASTAGGPGANVLTF.

V is TRBV7-8 and J is TRBJ2-7; D is unresolved. Germline-derived CDR1 and CDR2 are SGHVS and FQNEAQ. The germline V and J ends were trimmed by 3 bases and 2 bases, with 5 bases remaining between them. There are 12 residues in the CDR3. In DNA, the CDR3 is TGTGCCAGCAGCTTCCCTCCCTACGAGCAGTACGTC. It yields the protein CASSFPPYEQYV.

A single count supports this clone. The chain joins TRBV28 to TRBJ2-5, with TRBD1 as a possible D gene (6 bases). Germline lookup yields CDR1 MDHEN and CDR2 SYDVKM. The CDR3 covers 20 residues. Trimming took 3 bases from V and 5 from J, leaving 31 bases between them. The CDR3 DNA follows: TGTGCCAGCAGTTTGTCTGACAGGTTTGGAATTAGGTCGTATGTGGAGACCCAGTACTTC. Residues: CASSLSDRFGIRSYVETQYF.

V is TRBV6-1 and J is TRBJ1-4; a weak D match, TRBD1 (5 bases). This CDR3 contains 15 residues. Trimming shortened V by 2 bases and J by 8 bases, and 15 bases separated the two germline ends. The germline V gene encodes CDR1 MNHNS and CDR2 SASEGT. The CDR3 here is CASSEWFGGTEKLFF. The CDR3 DNA reads as TGTGCCAGCAGTGAATGGTTCGGGGGTACCGAAAAACTGTTTTTT.

This clone has more than one count but fewer than ten. V gene TRBV11-3 combines with J gene TRBJ2-2; tentative D call: TRBD2 (5 bases). Deletions cut 5 bases from V and 5 bases from J, with 6 bases between. Germline V CDR1 and CDR2: SGHNT, YENEEA. There are 12 residues in the CDR3. The DNA for the CDR3 is TGTGCCAGCAGCACGGGAACCGGGGAGCTGTTTTTT. Translated: CASSTGTGELFF.

The chain joins TRBV11-2 to TRBJ2-7; no reliable D call. The CDR3 extends over 15 amino acids. The germline V gene encodes CDR1 SGHAT and CDR2 FQNNGV. V gave up 0 bases and J gave up 3 bases, with 12 bases separating them. CDR3 region: CASSLDRDIGYEQYF. CDR3 sequence (DNA): TGTGCCAGCAGCTTAGATCGCGACATAGGCTACGAGCAGTACTTC.